This TCR beta chain was captured in a study of early T cells in non-severe SARS-CoV-2 infection. Across the whole study: Sequencing input comprised bulk RNA from unsorted whole blood; chain pairing was not available.

TCRdb itself ran the 5' RACE reads through MiXCR, one entry per CDR3 protein. The sample contains roughly 50,000 distinct CDR3 sequences, around 8% of which appear only once. From germline, CDR1 is DFQATT and CDR2 SNEGSKA (reference sequence). V shed 0 bases and J shed 1 base, with 13 bases lying between them. The CDR3 covers 16 residues. This chain joins TRBV20-1 and TRBJ2-4; D may be TRBD2 (5 bases). The source of this sequence is an adult who was a healthcare worker with PCR-confirmed SARS-CoV-2 infection or an uninfected control (not recorded which). Source material: whole blood. The CDR3 sequence is CSARDEGGGAKNIQYF. For the CDR3, the DNA is TGCAGTGCTAGAGATGAGGGCGGTGGGGCCAAAAACATTCAGTACTTC.